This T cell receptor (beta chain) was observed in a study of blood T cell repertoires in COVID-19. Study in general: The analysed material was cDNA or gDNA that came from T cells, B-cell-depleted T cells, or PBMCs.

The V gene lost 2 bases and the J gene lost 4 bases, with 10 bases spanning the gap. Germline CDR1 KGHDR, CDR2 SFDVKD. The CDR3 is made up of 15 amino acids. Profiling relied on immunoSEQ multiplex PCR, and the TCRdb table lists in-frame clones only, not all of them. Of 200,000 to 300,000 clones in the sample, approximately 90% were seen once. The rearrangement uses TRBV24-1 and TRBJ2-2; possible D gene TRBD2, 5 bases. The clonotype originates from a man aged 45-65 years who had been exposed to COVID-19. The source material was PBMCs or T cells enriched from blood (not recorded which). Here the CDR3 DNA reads TGTGCCACCAGTGATTGGTCGGGAAGCACCGGGGAGCTGTTTTTT. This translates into CATSDWSGSTGELFF.